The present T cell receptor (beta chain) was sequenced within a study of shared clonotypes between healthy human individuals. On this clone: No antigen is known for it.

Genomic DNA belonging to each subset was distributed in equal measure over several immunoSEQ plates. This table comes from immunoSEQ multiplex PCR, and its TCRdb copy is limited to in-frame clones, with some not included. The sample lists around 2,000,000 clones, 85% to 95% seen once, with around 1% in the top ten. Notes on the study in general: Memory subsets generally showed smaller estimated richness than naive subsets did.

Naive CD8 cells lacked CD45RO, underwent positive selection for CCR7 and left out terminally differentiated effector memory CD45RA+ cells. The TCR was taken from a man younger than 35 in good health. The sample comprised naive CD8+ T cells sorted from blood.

The CDR3 DNA follows: TGTGCCAGCAAAGGTGGCCTTCGGGGGGATGAGCAGTTCTTC. It encodes CASKGGLRGDEQFF. The V gene is TRBV27, the J gene TRBJ2-1, with TRBD2 matching over 7 bases. Trimming cost V 7 bases and J 8 bases; bases outside gene matches: 11. The germline V gene has CDR1 MNHEY and CDR2 SMNVEV (reference sequence). CDR3 length equals 14 residues.